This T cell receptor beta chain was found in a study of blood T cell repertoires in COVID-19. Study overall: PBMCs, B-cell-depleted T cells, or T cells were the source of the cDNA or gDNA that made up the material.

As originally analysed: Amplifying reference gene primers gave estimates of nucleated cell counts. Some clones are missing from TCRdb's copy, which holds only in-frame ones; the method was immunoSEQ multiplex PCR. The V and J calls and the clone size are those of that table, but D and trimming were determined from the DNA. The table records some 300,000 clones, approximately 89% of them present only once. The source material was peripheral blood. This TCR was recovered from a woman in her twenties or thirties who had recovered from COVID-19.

This CDR3 reads CASSQSLGADTQYF. The CDR3 nucleotides are TGTGCCAGCAGCCAAAGCCTCGGGGCAGATACGCAGTATTTT. The chain couples TRBV14 to TRBJ2-3; D might be TRBD2 (5 bases). The CDR3 is made up of 14 amino acids. Trimming shortened V by 2 bases and J by 4 bases, and 10 bases separated the two germline ends. Germline loops: CDR1 SGHDN, CDR2 FVKESK.